This entry features one T cell receptor beta chain sequence. Its target is not known. The sample belongs to a study of T cell responses to AZD1222 COVID-19 vaccine. Study results and caveats: As reported, nearly half of all spike-specific TCRs target variant regions that are unmutated. Spike as a whole was targeted by vaccine-associated CD4 TCRs, dominant at 160-218 and 743-854.

Using immunoSEQ multiplex PCR, the repertoire was profiled, and TCRdb retains in-frame clones only, with some absent. The sample lists about 150,000 clones; about nine tenths were seen once. V was clipped by 6 bases and J by 0 bases, with 11 bases between them. Germline V gene data show CDR1 as MNHEY and CDR2 as SMNVEV (reference sequence). This CDR3 region has 14 residues. This clonotype originated in an adult in good health. The V and J genes are TRBV27 and TRBJ1-1, with D hard to call. The sample consisted of peripheral blood, taken on day 0 of MenACWY control vaccination. CDR3 in amino acids: CASSYSGVNTEAFF. The CDR3 nucleotides are TGTGCCAGCAGCTACTCGGGAGTGAACACTGAAGCTTTCTTT.